This T cell receptor beta chain was sequenced for a study of CD8 T cells in Susac syndrome. It was with random hexamers that 0.5 to 1 ug RNA was reverse transcribed. Multiplex PCR with immunoSEQ amplified the TCR beta CDR3 across 54 Vbeta and 13 Jbeta. TCRdb fed the immunoSEQ multiplex PCR reads into MiXCR, producing one record per CDR3 protein. The table includes some 150,000 distinct CDR3 sequences, 90% to 97% detected once. J gave up 2 bases and V 7 bases, and 7 bases lay outside the gene matches. The germline V gene has CDR1 SNHLY and CDR2 FYNNEI. The CDR3 is 14 amino acids. The authors carried out high-throughput sequencing of TCR beta. They applied it to CD8+ and CD4+ T cells obtained from blood. Negative magnetic isolation gave CD8+ and CD4+ cells; FACS enriched CD8+ TEMRA.

Source material: CD4+ T cells from PBMCs. The source is a human donor with Susac syndrome. The chain couples TRBV2 to TRBJ2-7, with TRBD1 matching over 8 bases. The CDR3 sequence is CASTRDRLTYEQYF. The CDR3 DNA follows: TGTGCCAGCACCCGGGACAGGTTGACCTACGAGCAGTACTTC.